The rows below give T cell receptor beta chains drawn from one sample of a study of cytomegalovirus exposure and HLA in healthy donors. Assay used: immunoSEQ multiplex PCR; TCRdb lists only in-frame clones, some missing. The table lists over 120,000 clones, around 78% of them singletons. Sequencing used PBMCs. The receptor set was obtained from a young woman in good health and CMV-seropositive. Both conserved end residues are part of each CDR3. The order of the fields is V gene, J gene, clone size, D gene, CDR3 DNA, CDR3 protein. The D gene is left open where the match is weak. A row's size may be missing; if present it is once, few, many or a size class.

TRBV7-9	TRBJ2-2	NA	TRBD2	TGTGCCAGCAGCTCCGGAGCGGGGGCCAACACCGGGGAGCTGTTTTTT	CASSSGAGANTGELFF
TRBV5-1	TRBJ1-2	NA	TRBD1	TGCGCCAGCAGCTTGCTCGGGACAGGGGACGGCTACACCTTC	CASSLLGTGDGYTF
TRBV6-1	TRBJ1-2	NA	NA	TGTGCCAGCTCTATGGGGGCCGCTAACTATGGCTACACCTTC	CASSMGAANYGYTF
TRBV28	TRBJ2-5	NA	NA	TGTGCCAGCAGTTTAGCTGGCAGTCAAGAGACCCAGTACTTC	CASSLAGSQETQYF
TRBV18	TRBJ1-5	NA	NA	TGTGCCAGCTCACCCCTCGGACAGCCAAATCAGCCCCAGCATTTT	CASSPLGQPNQPQHF
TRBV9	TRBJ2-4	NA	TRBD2	TGTGCCAGCAGCGCCGGACTAGCGGGGGGGCGTTCCAAAAACATTCAGTACTTC	CASSAGLAGGRSKNIQYF
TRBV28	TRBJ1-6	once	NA	TGTGCCAGCAGTCCGGGCTATAATTCACCCCTCCACTTT	CASSPGYNSPLHF
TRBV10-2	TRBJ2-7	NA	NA	TGCGCCAGCGGGCCGGCCCAGATAAACGAGCAGTACTTC	CASGPAQINEQYF
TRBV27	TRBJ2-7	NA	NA	TGTGCCAGCAGTTTATCGGACAGTGGCTACGAGCAGTACTTC	CASSLSDSGYEQYF
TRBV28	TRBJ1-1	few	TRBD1	TGTGCCAGCAGTGGACGACAGGGGGCACGTACTGAAGCTTTCTTT	CASSGRQGARTEAFF
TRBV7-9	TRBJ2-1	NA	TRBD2	TGTGCCAGCAGTCCCCCGGGACTAGGTAATGAGCAGTTCTTC	CASSPPGLGNEQFF
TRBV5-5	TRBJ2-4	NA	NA	TGTGCCAGCAGCTCCCCGGGACTCCCGTTAGGGCCCAAAAACATTCAGTACTTC	CASSSPGLPLGPKNIQYF
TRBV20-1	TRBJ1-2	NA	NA	TGCAGTGCTGACAGTAACTATGGCTACACCTTC	CSADSNYGYTF
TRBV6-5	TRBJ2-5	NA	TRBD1	TGTGCCAGCACCGAAGACAGGGGGGGGAAGACCCAGTACTTC	CASTEDRGGKTQYF
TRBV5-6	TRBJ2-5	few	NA	TGTGCCAGCAGCCCCCGGACAGCCGCTCAAGAGACCCAGTACTTC	CASSPRTAAQETQYF
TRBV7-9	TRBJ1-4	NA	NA	TGTGCCAGCAGCTTACCCAGGGGCCAAGAAAAACTGTTTTTT	CASSLPRGQEKLFF
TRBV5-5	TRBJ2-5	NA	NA	TGTGCCAGCAGCTTGCCGACAGGCCAAGAGACCCAGTACTTC	CASSLPTGQETQYF
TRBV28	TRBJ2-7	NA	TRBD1	TGTGCCAGCAGTTTTTCGCGGGACAGGCCGTCCTACGAGCAGTACTTC	CASSFSRDRPSYEQYF
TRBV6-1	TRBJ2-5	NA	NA	TGTGCCAGCAGTGTTCACAGGACGGCCAACCAAGAGACCCAGTACTTC	CASSVHRTANQETQYF
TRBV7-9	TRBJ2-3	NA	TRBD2	TGTGCCAGCAGCTTAGGGACTAGCGGGGCCACAGATACGCAGTATTTT	CASSLGTSGATDTQYF
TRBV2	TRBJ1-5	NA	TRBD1	TGTGCCAGCAGGGGAGGACAGGGGGTCGGATATAGCAATCAGCCCCAGCATTTT	CASRGGQGVGYSNQPQHF
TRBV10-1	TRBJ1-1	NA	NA	TGCGCCAGCAGTGAGTCGAGCAGGGGCACTGAAGCTTTCTTT	CASSESSRGTEAFF
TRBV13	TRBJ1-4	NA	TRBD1	TGTGCCAGCAGCACCGGACAGGGTGGGACTAATGAAAAACTGTTTTTT	CASSTGQGGTNEKLFF
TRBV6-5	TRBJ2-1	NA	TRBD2	TGTGCCAGCAGACTAGCGGGGCCGCATGAGCAGTTCTTC	CASRLAGPHEQFF
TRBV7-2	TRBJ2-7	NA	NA	TGTGCCAGCAGCCCTTTTCAGGGTGACGAGCAGTACTTC	CASSPFQGDEQYF
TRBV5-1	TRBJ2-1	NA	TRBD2	TGCGCCAGCAGCTCCATGTCGGGGGCGGGGGGCCTCAATGAGCAGTTCTTC	CASSSMSGAGGLNEQFF
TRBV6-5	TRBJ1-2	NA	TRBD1	TGTGCCAGCAGACGATCGGGACAGGGGTATGGCTACACCTTC	CASRRSGQGYGYTF
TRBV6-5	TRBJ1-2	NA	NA	TGTGCCAGCAGCCGTCGACAGGAGTACGGCTACACCTTC	CASSRRQEYGYTF
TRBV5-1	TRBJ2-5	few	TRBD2	TGCGCCAGCAGCGAGACTAGCGGGGGAGAGACCCAGTACTTC	CASSETSGGETQYF
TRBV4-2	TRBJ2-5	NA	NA	TGTGCCAGCAGCCAAGGACAGGTGGTGGAGACCCAGTACTTC	CASSQGQVVETQYF
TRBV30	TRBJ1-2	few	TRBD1	TGTGCCTGGAGTGTCAGGGGGCAAGATGGCTACACCTTC	CAWSVRGQDGYTF
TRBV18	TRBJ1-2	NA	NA	TGTGCCAGCTCACCAGATCAGGGAACCGGCTATGGCTACACCTTC	CASSPDQGTGYGYTF
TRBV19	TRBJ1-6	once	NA	TGTGCCAGTAGTCCCACCGGGAACTATAATTCACCCCTCCACTTT	CASSPTGNYNSPLHF
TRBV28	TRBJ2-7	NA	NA	TGTGCCAGCAGCCACGACCGACAGACTCTTTACTACGAGCAGTACTTC	CASSHDRQTLYYEQYF
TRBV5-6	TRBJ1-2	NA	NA	TGTGCCAGCAGCAAGACAGCTAACTATGGCTACACCTTC	CASSKTANYGYTF
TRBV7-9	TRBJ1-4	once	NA	TGTGCCAGCAGCTTACCGTCCGGGGTGGACACTAATGAAAAACTGTTTTTT	CASSLPSGVDTNEKLFF
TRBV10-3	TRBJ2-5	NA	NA	TGTGCCATCAGCCGTAGGGGTTCAGGAGAGACCCAGTACTTC	CAISRRGSGETQYF
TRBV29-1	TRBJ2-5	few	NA	TGCAGCGTTCTGAGACAGTCCCAAGAGACCCAGTACTTC	CSVLRQSQETQYF
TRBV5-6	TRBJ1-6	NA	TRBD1	TGTGCCAGCTACAGGGGATTAGATTATAATTCACCCCTCCACTTT	CASYRGLDYNSPLHF
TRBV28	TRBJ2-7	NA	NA	TGTGCCAGCAGTTTTGTTAGGGGCTACGAGCAGTACTTC	CASSFVRGYEQYF